These 29 T cell receptor beta chains came from one sample sequenced in a study of radiation and T cells in renal cell carcinoma. Time point indicated: blood 4 weeks post-SBRT, at nephrectomy. The treatment here: 15 Gy SBRT to primary tumor, nephrectomy 4 weeks later. Measured with immunoSEQ multiplex PCR; TCRdb has only the in-frame clones, and not every one. Seen here are 120,000 to 150,000 clones, roughly 90% observed once, and the top ten hold 17%. Sample: blood, taken from a patient whose treatment included radiotherapy and nephrectomy. The receptor set was obtained from a woman between 50 and 59 years old with renal cell carcinoma.

The chain links TRBV28 to TRBJ2-1; no clear D gene. Germline-derived CDR1 and CDR2 are MDHEN and SYDVKM. This CDR3 comprises 15 residues. The ends were cut back, 2 bases at V and 5 bases at J, with 13 bases in the middle. The CDR3 sequence is CASSLRRVIHNEQFF. The CDR3 region has the DNA TGTGCCAGCAGTTTACGAAGGGTTATACACAATGAGCAGTTCTTC.

This clone came up once. The chain recombines TRBV19 with TRBJ1-2; D perhaps matches TRBD1 (6 bases). The V end was cut by 6 bases, the J end by 4 bases, with 21 bases between. CDR3 size: 16 residues. CDR1 and CDR2 (germline): LNHDA, SQIVND (reference sequence). The CDR3 bases are TGTGCCAGTAGACCAAGAGGGCAGGGGATGGGCTATGGCTACACCTTC. It is translated as CASRPRGQGMGYGYTF.

The rearrangement uses TRBV6-6 and TRBJ2-4, with D maybe TRBD1 (5 bases). The CDR3 length is 12 residues. Germline CDR1 is MNHNY and CDR2 is SVGAGI (reference sequence). Deletions cut 4 bases from V and 8 bases from J, with 9 bases between. The CDR3 coding sequence is TGTGCCAGCAGTTTGGGCAGGGACATTCAGTACTTC. Translating gives CASSLGRDIQYF.

The chain is built from TRBV15 and TRBJ1-2; D call uncertain. Germline V lookup: CDR1 LNHNV, CDR2 YYDKDF (reference sequence). There are 14 residues in the CDR3. Trimming removed 4 bases at V and 5 bases at J, with 14 bases between. The DNA of the CDR3 is TGTGCCACCAGCAATGCGGGCCCGGGGTATGGCTACACCTTC. Protein sequence: CATSNAGPGYGYTF.

The chain links TRBV7-3 to TRBJ2-3; D ambiguous. V was cut by 1 base and J by 3 bases, with 5 bases left in between. Germline assignment: CDR1 SGHTA and CDR2 FQGTGA. The CDR3 is made up of 13 amino acids. CDR3 DNA sequence: TGTGCCAGCAGCTTAAGTACGACAGATACGCAGTATTTT. Translated, it gives CASSLSTTDTQYF. The complete variable domain, with remaining parts taken from reference TRBV7-3 and TRBJ2-3, reads GAGVSQTPSNKVTEKGKYVELRCDPISGHTALYWYRQSLGQGPEFLIYFQGTGAADDSGLPNDRFFAVRPEGSVSTLKIQRTERGDSAVYLCASSLSTTDTQYFGPGTRLTVL.

The chain has TRBV9 and TRBJ1-2, with D unresolved. The CDR3 has 15 amino acids. V gave up 0 bases and J gave up 0 bases, with 9 bases separating them. The germline V gene has CDR1 SGDLS and CDR2 YYNGEE. CDR3 protein: CASSVEPEANYGYTF. The CDR3 coding sequence is TGTGCCAGCAGCGTAGAGCCAGAAGCTAACTATGGCTACACCTTC.

The genes are TRBV7-2 and TRBJ2-3; no definite D call. Germline V gives CDR1 SGHTA, CDR2 FQGNSA. This CDR3 comprises 16 residues. Between the trimmed V and J ends, which lost 5 bases and 3 bases, there was a span of 18 bases. This CDR3 reads CASSGGGVVRTDTQYF. The CDR3 nucleotides are TGTGCCAGCAGCGGTGGTGGGGTAGTGAGGACAGATACGCAGTATTTT.

A few counts support this clone. The V and J genes are TRBV27 and TRBJ2-1; TRBD1 is a possible D gene (5 bases). The CDR3 is made up of 12 amino acids. V lost 5 bases and J lost 8, with 10 bases in between. Germline V CDR1 and CDR2: MNHEY, SMNVEV (reference sequence). CDR3 region: CASSLIGDEQFF. In DNA, the CDR3 is TGTGCCAGCAGTCTTATAGGGGATGAGCAGTTCTTC.

V usage is TRBV11-2 and J usage is TRBJ2-2; TRBD2 matches 14 bases. The CDR3 length is 15 residues. Germline CDR1 reads SGHAT; CDR2 reads FQNNGV. Losses at the gene ends were 4 bases for V and 7 bases for J; bases not matched to a gene: 2. The CDR3 here is CASSWGTSGSGELFF. For the CDR3, the DNA is TGTGCCAGCAGCTGGGGGACTAGCGGGAGCGGGGAGCTGTTTTTT.

The chain uses TRBV14 and TRBJ1-5; D uncertain. Germline V lookup: CDR1 SGHDN, CDR2 FVKESK. The CDR3 is made up of 13 amino acids. Trimming removed 3 bases from V and 9 bases from J, with 12 bases in between. CDR3 DNA sequence: TGTGCCAGCAGCCACTCTAGGGAGGGGCCCCAGCATTTT. Amino acid sequence: CASSHSREGPQHF. The full variable domain, rest sourced from reference TRBV14 and TRBJ1-5, is EAGVTQFPSHSVIEKGQTVTLRCDPISGHDNLYWYRRVMGKEIKFLLHFVKESKQDESGMPNNRFLAERTGGTYSTLKVQPAELEDSGVYFCASSHSREGPQHFGDGTRLSIL.

This chain joins TRBV7-2 and TRBJ2-4; 8 nucleotides align to TRBD2. Germline trimming cut 7 bases from V and 5 bases from J; bases unmatched to any gene: 13. The CDR3 has 16 residues. Germline lookup yields CDR1 SGHTA and CDR2 FQGNSA. The CDR3 is CASTFREGILENIQYF. The DNA of the CDR3 is TGTGCCAGCACGTTTCGGGAGGGTATTTTGGAAAACATTCAGTACTTC.

The chain is built from TRBV10-3 and TRBJ2-2, with D unclear. Germline CDR1 reads ENHRY; CDR2 reads SYGVKD. With 0 bases removed from V and 4 bases from J, the gap between germline ends came to 9 bases. CDR3 length equals 15 residues. Written as DNA, the CDR3 is TGTGCCATCAGTGAGTCTAGTGTGGGCACCGGGGAGCTGTTTTTT. Protein sequence: CAISESSVGTGELFF.

The CDR3 loop is CASSQDLPYGYTF. As DNA, the CDR3 is TGCGCCAGCAGCCAAGATCTACCTTATGGCTACACCTTC. The rearrangement uses TRBV4-3 and TRBJ1-2; the D is unclear. Germline assignment: CDR1 LGHNA and CDR2 YSLEER. CDR3 length equals 13 residues. Trimming left V 0 bases short and J 5 bases short, with 7 bases between.

The chain uses TRBV11-3 and TRBJ2-3, with D tentatively TRBD2 (5 bases). Germline CDR1 reads SGHNT; CDR2 reads YENEEA. The CDR3 runs 14 residues. The V end was cut by 1 base, the J end by 6 bases, with 11 bases between. DNA for the CDR3: TGTGCCAGCAGCTTAGGGCTAGCCGGGGATACGCAGTATTTT. Its protein is CASSLGLAGDTQYF.

This chain connects TRBV19 to TRBJ1-6; tentatively, D is TRBD1 (5 bases). Per the germline V gene, CDR1 is LNHDA and CDR2 is SQIVND (reference sequence). The CDR3 runs 21 residues. Trimming stripped 7 bases from V and 0 bases from J, with 28 bases between. CDR3 amino acids: CASIKLGGPKDPSSYNSPLHF. Here the CDR3 DNA reads TGTGCCAGTATAAAGCTCGGGGGACCAAAGGATCCGAGCTCCTATAATTCACCCCTCCACTTT. Filled out from reference TRBV19 and TRBJ1-6, the complete variable domain reads DGGITQSPKYLFRKEGQNVTLSCEQNLNHDAMYWYRQDPGQGLRLIYYSQIVNDFQKGDIAEGYSVSREKKESFPLTVTSAQKNPTAFYLCASIKLGGPKDPSSYNSPLHFGNGTRLTVT.

V and J are TRBV19 and TRBJ1-2; no clear D. The CDR3 consists of 12 residues. V dropped 9 bases and J dropped 1 base, with 9 bases sitting between them. The germline V gene has CDR1 LNHDA and CDR2 SQIVND (reference sequence). The CDR3 protein is CASFRINYGYTF. CDR3 bases: TGTGCCAGCTTCAGGATTAACTATGGCTACACCTTC. The whole variable domain, remainder taken from reference TRBV19 and TRBJ1-2, is DGGITQSPKYLFRKEGQNVTLSCEQNLNHDAMYWYRQDPGQGLRLIYYSQIVNDFQKGDIAEGYSVSREKKESFPLTVTSAQKNPTAFYLCASFRINYGYTFGSGTRLTVV.

This sequence joins TRBV5-1 and TRBJ2-5; possible D gene TRBD2, 5 bases. Germline V gives CDR1 SGHRS, CDR2 YFSETQ. V was cut by 5 bases and J by 4 bases, with 18 bases left in between. The CDR3 has 15 amino acids. The CDR3 DNA follows: TGCGCCAGCAGTCCTACGGGGAGTGGGTTAGAGACCCAGTACTTC. Translation gives CASSPTGSGLETQYF. The whole variable domain, filled in from reference TRBV5-1 and TRBJ2-5, reads KAGVTQTPRYLIKTRGQQVTLSCSPISGHRSVSWYQQTPGQGLQFLFEYFSETQRNKGNFPGRFSGRQFSNSRSEMNVSTLELGDSALYLCASSPTGSGLETQYFGPGTRLLVL.

The gene calls are TRBV9 and TRBJ2-7; 12 positions match TRBD1. The CDR3 covers 16 residues. Trimming cost V 2 bases and J 2 bases; bases outside gene matches: 5. Germline V gene lookup returns CDR1 SGDLS and CDR2 YYNGEE. CDR3 protein: CASSVRDRGPPYEQYF. CDR3 DNA sequence: TGTGCCAGCAGCGTTCGGGACAGGGGGCCCCCCTACGAGCAGTACTTC.

The chain combines TRBV7-2 with TRBJ1-2, with 8 bases aligning to TRBD1. The CDR3 is 14 residues long. The J segment lost 7 bases and the V segment lost 5 bases, leaving 9 bases of the junction unmatched. Germline lookup yields CDR1 SGHTA and CDR2 FQGNSA. Written as DNA, the CDR3 is TGTGCCAGCAGCAGCGGACAGGGCCCAGTTGGCTACACCTTC. Translated, it gives CASSSGQGPVGYTF.

The rearrangement uses TRBV2 and TRBJ1-2; D is perhaps TRBD1 (6 bases). Trimming left V 6 bases short and J 0 bases short, with 11 bases between. CDR1 is SNHLY and CDR2 is FYNNEI in the germline V gene. CDR3 length: 14 residues. CDR3: CASRETGTNYGYTF. As DNA, the CDR3 is TGTGCCAGCAGGGAGACAGGTACTAACTATGGCTACACCTTC.

The chain uses TRBV6-1 and TRBJ2-3; maybe TRBD1 (6 bases). The CDR3 is made up of 15 amino acids. V was shortened by 5 bases and J by 5 bases, with 17 bases between the two germline ends. Germline CDR1 and CDR2: MNHNS and SASEGT. The CDR3 here is CASSRRDTGEDTQYF. The CDR3 nucleotides read TGTGCCAGCAGTCGACGGGACACTGGGGAAGATACGCAGTATTTT.

This clone was counted once. This chain joins TRBV5-8 and TRBJ2-5; D may be TRBD1 or TRBD2 (6 bases each). The germline V gene encodes CDR1 SGHTS and CDR2 YDEGEE. The CDR3 is made up of 18 amino acids. The ends were cut back, 0 bases at V and 2 bases at J, with 20 bases in the middle. The CDR3 loop reads CASSLGRGLGSRQETQYF. The CDR3 DNA reads TGTGCCAGCAGCTTGGGCAGGGGACTGGGTAGTCGGCAAGAGACCCAGTACTTC.

Comment on this clone: The junction departs from germline at one end; a sequencing error may be responsible. The V gene is TRBV6-1, the J gene TRBJ2-7; D is unclear. Germline CDR1 MNHNS, CDR2 SASEGT. CDR3 size: 14 residues. The CDR3 coding sequence is TGTGCCAGCAGTGAAGGACCCGAGGCCGGGTTTATGGACTTC. The encoded protein is CASSEGPEAGFMDF.

J is TRBJ2-2 and V is TRBV14; 7 bases are a match to TRBD1. V shed 4 bases, J shed 1 base, and the junction held 6 bases outside the gene matches. There are 16 residues in the CDR3. CDR1 is SGHDN and CDR2 is FVKESK in the germline V gene. In nucleotides, the CDR3 is TGTGCCAGCAGCCGAAACAGGGGCTGGAACACCGGGGAGCTGTTTTTT. Translation: CASSRNRGWNTGELFF.

This sequence joins TRBV2 and TRBJ2-5; 14 bases agree with TRBD2. This CDR3 region has 14 residues. CDR1 and CDR2 (germline): SNHLY, FYNNEI. Trimming took 10 bases from V and 4 from J; bases not matched to a gene: 5. The CDR3 bases are TGTGCCACCGGGACTAGCGGGAGTGGAGAGACCCAGTACTTC. Translated, it gives CATGTSGSGETQYF.

The chain employs TRBV28 and TRBJ2-7; 7 bases are a match to TRBD1. After removal of 6 bases from V and 3 bases from J, the junction contained 14 bases not matched to a gene. Germline CDR1 is MDHEN and CDR2 is SYDVKM. This CDR3 comprises 16 residues. The CDR3 DNA follows: TGTGCCAGCAGAAAAAGTACGGGACAGAGGATCTACGAGCAGTACTTC. Amino acid sequence: CASRKSTGQRIYEQYF.

This clone was picked up a small number of times. This sequence joins TRBV9 and TRBJ2-2, with 7 bases identical to TRBD1. The CDR3 has 16 amino acids. With V trimmed by 7 bases and J by 0 bases, 9 bases remained unmatched. The germline gives CDR1 SGDLS, CDR2 YYNGEE. The CDR3 is CASPTPGTANTGELFF. CDR3 bases: TGTGCCAGCCCGACCCCCGGGACAGCGAACACCGGGGAGCTGTTTTTT.

This chain uses TRBV18 with TRBJ2-7; tentatively, D is TRBD1 (6 bases). Germline CDR1 KGHSH, CDR2 LQKENI. The germline V and J ends were trimmed by 3 bases and 3 bases, with 18 bases remaining between them. The CDR3 totals 16 residues. The CDR3 DNA follows: TGTGCCAGCTCACCGGCTCCCGGACAGAGAAACTACGAGCAGTACTTC. This translates into CASSPAPGQRNYEQYF.

V gene TRBV11-2 combines with J gene TRBJ2-5; tentative D call: TRBD1 (5 bases). The CDR3 covers 13 residues. Germline-derived CDR1 and CDR2 are SGHAT and FQNNGV. The V end lost 5 bases, the J end lost 7 bases, and 14 bases lay between the germline ends. CDR3 amino acids: CASSRQPTGTQYF. For the CDR3, the DNA is TGTGCCAGCAGCCGACAGCCAACGGGGACCCAGTACTTC.